The subject of this entry is one T cell receptor beta chain. What it recognizes is unknown. The data derive from a study of long-term antiretroviral therapy in people with HIV. Donors needed at least one pre-ART PBMC sample plus at least two post-ART samples. Every sample had roughly 1-11 million cryopreserved PBMC in it before DNA extraction. At survey level, the immunoSEQ assay was run in its v3.0 version. The method was immunoSEQ multiplex PCR; TCRdb's version includes in-frame clones alone and lacks a portion of them. This sample yields about 30,000 clones, of which approximately 85% are seen a single time; about 8.6% belongs to the top ten. Overall study results and limits: At every time point, clones expanded before ART dominated the repertoire. HIV repertoire CDR3 lengths ranged less widely than those of controls.

CDR3 length equals 20 residues. Per germline, CDR1 MNHNS and CDR2 SASEGT. With 3 bases clipped from V and 2 bases from J, the junction kept 20 bases outside the gene matches. The sequence was obtained from a man in his forties or fifties with HIV. The sequencing used unsorted PBMCs, collected 3 years after starting antiretroviral therapy. The gene calls are TRBV6-1 and TRBJ2-7; 9 nucleotides align to TRBD2. This chain's CDR3 is CASSDRRTTGTSLLAYEQYF. The CDR3 nucleotides read TGTGCCAGCAGTGACAGACGAACAACCGGGACTAGCTTGTTAGCCTACGAGCAGTACTTC.